The 9 T cell receptor beta chains listed next were all sequenced from one sample in a study of T cell responses to AZD1222 COVID-19 vaccine. This table comes from immunoSEQ multiplex PCR, and its TCRdb copy is limited to in-frame clones, with some not included. The repertoire includes some 150,000 clones, 80% to 90% of them detected once, and 2.9% sits in the top ten. This material consisted of peripheral blood, taken on day 0 of AZD1222 vaccination. All receptors derive from an adult in good health.

The rearrangement joins TRBV5-1 to TRBJ1-1; D not resolved. V was clipped by 7 bases and J by 4 bases, with 11 bases between them. CDR1 is SGHRS and CDR2 is YFSETQ in the germline V gene. The CDR3 contains 12 residues. The CDR3 DNA sequence: TGCGCCAGCGGGGTGGGGTCCACTGAAGCTTTCTTT. Amino acid sequence: CASGVGSTEAFF.

The rearrangement links TRBV5-1 to TRBJ1-2; 8 nucleotides line up with TRBD1. This CDR3 has 15 residues. V lost 3 bases to trimming and J lost 8 bases; unmatched junction nucleotides: 12. CDR1 and CDR2 from the germline V gene are SGHRS and YFSETQ. This CDR3 reads CASSSHAGGAGGYTF. CDR3 DNA: TGCGCCAGCAGCTCTCACGCAGGGGGCGCGGGCGGCTACACCTTC.

J is TRBJ2-7 and V is TRBV9; 9 positions match TRBD2. CDR1 SGDLS and CDR2 YYNGEE come from the germline V gene. This CDR3 has 15 amino acids. V trimming: 0 bases; J trimming: 7 bases; junction bases outside the gene matches: 8. The CDR3, as DNA: TGTGCCAGCAGCGTAGCGGGTAGCGGGAGTGGGGAGCAGTACTTC. Protein: CASSVAGSGSGEQYF.

This chain links TRBV11-2 with TRBJ1-4, with a possible D match to TRBD1 (5 bases). This CDR3 spans 15 amino acids. With 4 bases removed from V and 8 bases from J, the gap between germline ends came to 17 bases. The V gene's germline CDR1 is SGHAT and CDR2 FQNNGV. The CDR3 is CASSSGGAIREKLFF. CDR3 bases: TGTGCCAGCAGCTCCGGTGGGGCCATAAGAGAAAAACTGTTTTTT.

The gene calls are TRBV2 and TRBJ1-2; TRBD1 aligns across 8 bases. Germline loops: CDR1 SNHLY, CDR2 FYNNEI. J was trimmed by 8 bases and V by 6 bases; bases with no gene match: 8. The CDR3 extends over 13 amino acids. The CDR3 DNA reads TGTGCCAGCAGGGAGGACAGGGTCGAAGGCTACACCTTC. Translated: CASREDRVEGYTF. The full variable domain, completed using reference TRBV2 and TRBJ1-2, is EPEVTQTPSHQVTQMGQEVILRCVPISNHLYFYWYRQILGQKVEFLVSFYNNEISEKSEIFDDQFSVERPDGSNFTLKIRSTKLEDSAMYFCASREDRVEGYTFGSGTRLTVV.

The chain combines TRBV3-1 (or the pseudogene TRBV3-2) with TRBJ1-5; D remains unclear. Germline CDR1 and CDR2: LGHDT and YNNKEL (reference sequence). There are 13 residues in the CDR3. V was shortened by 6 bases and J by 4 bases, with 10 bases between the two germline ends. This CDR3 reads CASSPAENQPQHF. The DNA for the CDR3 is TGTGCCAGCAGTCCTGCGGAAAATCAGCCCCAGCATTTT.

The V gene is TRBV7-9, the J gene TRBJ2-7; D is perhaps TRBD2 (5 bases). Between the trimmed V and J ends, which lost 6 bases and 1 base, there was a span of 16 bases. Germline values: CDR1 SEHNR, CDR2 FQNEAQ (reference sequence). CDR3 length equals 15 residues. The CDR3 region is CASSFDGDGSYEQYF. In DNA form, the CDR3 reads TGTGCCAGCAGTTTCGACGGGGATGGGTCCTACGAGCAGTACTTC.

The rearrangement links TRBV3-1 (or the pseudogene TRBV3-2) to TRBJ1-2, with 7 nucleotides matching TRBD1. V shed 4 bases and J 4 bases; nucleotides not matched to a gene: 18. This CDR3 comprises 18 residues. From germline, CDR1 is LGHDT and CDR2 YNNKEL (reference sequence). Here the CDR3 DNA reads TGTGCCAGCAGCCTAAGGAAAGCCATAGGGTACAGGGGCTATGGCTACACCTTC. This codes for CASSLRKAIGYRGYGYTF.

The chain recombines TRBV27 with TRBJ2-6; D call uncertain. Germline V lookup: CDR1 MNHEY, CDR2 SMNVEV (reference sequence). V was pared by 4 bases and J by 7 bases, with 11 bases between. This CDR3 region has 14 residues. The CDR3 protein is CASSSRVSANVLTF. CDR3 DNA: TGTGCCAGCAGTTCCAGAGTTAGCGCCAACGTCCTGACTTTC.